A selection of T cell receptor beta chains follows, all from one sample in a study of T cells in Graves' hyperthyroidism and ophthalmopathy. Using its own MiXCR run on the multiplex PCR reads, TCRdb lists one record per CDR3 protein. The table shows about 510,000 distinct CDR3 sequences, with over 45% occurring only once. Input material: peripheral blood or thyroid tissue (not recorded which). The receptors derive from an adult woman with Graves' disease, either hyperthyroidism or ophthalmopathy (not recorded which). Each CDR3 is given with its conserved first and last residue.

CDR3aa	len	v_gene	j_gene
CASSLEGYRETQYF	14	TRBV5-5	TRBJ2-5
CASSQAQLNTEAFF	14	TRBV3-1	TRBJ1-1
CASSGLTQTGGYTF	14	TRBV10-2	TRBJ1-2
CASSPPTGQNYGYTF	15	TRBV4-1	TRBJ1-2
CASSPRQALNGYTF	14	TRBV7-6	TRBJ1-2
CSVDSDSYEQYF	12	TRBV29-1	TRBJ2-7
CASSAGRNPQETQYF	15	TRBV2	TRBJ2-5
CASSLGGLAGAAGELFF	17	TRBV11-2	TRBJ2-2
CASSFHGAATNEKLFF	16	TRBV28	TRBJ1-4
CASSLDLTGALDEKLFF	17	TRBV7-2	TRBJ1-4
CSVDNTRTAIYGYTF	15	TRBV29-1	TRBJ1-2
CASSSHPKGTYYEQYF	16	TRBV4-1	TRBJ2-7
CASSSESLESGLHF	14	TRBV5-1	TRBJ1-6
CSFPGRKNTEAFF	13	TRBV29-1	TRBJ1-1
CASGAFLYEQYF	12	TRBV11-2	TRBJ2-7
CASSKGVTNEKLFF	14	TRBV7-2	TRBJ1-4
CAISEFGGLYGYTF	14	TRBV10-3	TRBJ1-2
CASSTAGANGETQYF	15	TRBV10-1	TRBJ2-5
CAISEEGSNQPQHF	14	TRBV7-9	TRBJ1-5
CSVGGQGAVEANYGYTF	17	TRBV29-1	TRBJ1-2
CASSQETQHTPHF	13	TRBV4-3	TRBJ1-6
CASSDWGASYNEQFF	15	TRBV2	TRBJ2-1
CASSQEVGLYGYTF	14	TRBV4-3	TRBJ1-2
CSAPDRQGGGTEAFF	15	TRBV20-1	TRBJ1-1
CASSENGYEQYF	12	TRBV2	TRBJ2-7
CAISEGRTLSGANVLTF	17	TRBV10-3	TRBJ2-6
CASSPAPIAGPTGELFF	17	TRBV4-3	TRBJ2-2
CASSKGQANTGELFF	15	TRBV19	TRBJ2-2
CASSRPFSGANVLTF	15	TRBV7-9	TRBJ2-6
CASSVRDRAGGYTF	14	TRBV9	TRBJ1-2
CSVEDLGGTSGVKTQYF	17	TRBV29-1	TRBJ2-5
CSVETGRANYGYTF	14	TRBV29-1	TRBJ1-2
CASSQVGGTEAFF	13	TRBV3-1	TRBJ1-1
CASSESAVSTGELFF	15	TRBV25-1	TRBJ2-2
CASSLWDRGYGYTF	14	TRBV27	TRBJ1-2
CASSAKGDGTLYEQYF	16	TRBV9	TRBJ2-7
CASSNRDGPYEQYF	14	TRBV7-2	TRBJ2-7
CASSLAGLLSPLHF	14	TRBV12-3/TRBV12-4	TRBJ1-6
CASSRDKPGYTF	12	TRBV7-9	TRBJ1-2
CSARPGQNYEQYF	13	TRBV20-1	TRBJ2-7
CATSDPINYGGQETQYF	17	TRBV24-1	TRBJ2-5